The entry below describes one TCR beta chain. Antigen: not known. A read error may explain this, as a much larger clone is one base away. This sample stems from a study of T cells after yellow fever vaccination. About the research overall: The authors prepared low-cell-number fractions using SMART-Seq v4 Ultra Low Input. Study-wide results and limits: Abundant clonotypes from the bulk population could have been carried over as contaminants into FACS-sorted repertoires. Post-booster reappearance was seen for most primary-vaccination clones (96% CD4, roughly 88% CD8). It was a small share of clonotypes that appeared in both CD4 and CD8 compartments.

V shed 4 bases, J shed 6 bases, and the junction held 5 bases outside the gene matches. The CDR3 length is 14 residues. CDR1 SGHDT and CDR2 YYEEEE come from the germline V gene. TCRdb called the 5' RACE reads again in MiXCR, with one record for every CDR3 protein. Among approximately 140,000 distinct CDR3 sequences listed, 7.7% were seen once. Here the sequenced sample was CD4+ T cells sorted from PBMCs, taken 5 days after the yellow fever booster vaccination. The source of this sequence is a man under 40 who received the YFV17D yellow fever vaccine. The chain joins TRBV5-6 to TRBJ2-7, with TRBD2 matching over 12 bases. In DNA form, the CDR3 reads TGTGCCAGCAGCATGGTACTAGCGGGAGGCGAGCAGTACTTC. Residues: CASSMVLAGGEQYF.